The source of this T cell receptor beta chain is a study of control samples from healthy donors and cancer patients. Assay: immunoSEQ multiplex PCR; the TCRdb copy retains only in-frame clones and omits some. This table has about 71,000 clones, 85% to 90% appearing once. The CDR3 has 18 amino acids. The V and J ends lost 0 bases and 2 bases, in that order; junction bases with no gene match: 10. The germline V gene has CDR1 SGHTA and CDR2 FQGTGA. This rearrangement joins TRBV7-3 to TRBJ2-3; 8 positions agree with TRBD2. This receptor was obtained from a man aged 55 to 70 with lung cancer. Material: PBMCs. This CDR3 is CASSLTASGGGPTDTQYF. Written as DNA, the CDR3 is TGTGCCAGCAGCTTAACAGCTTCGGGCGGGGGGCCCACAGATACGCAGTATTTT.